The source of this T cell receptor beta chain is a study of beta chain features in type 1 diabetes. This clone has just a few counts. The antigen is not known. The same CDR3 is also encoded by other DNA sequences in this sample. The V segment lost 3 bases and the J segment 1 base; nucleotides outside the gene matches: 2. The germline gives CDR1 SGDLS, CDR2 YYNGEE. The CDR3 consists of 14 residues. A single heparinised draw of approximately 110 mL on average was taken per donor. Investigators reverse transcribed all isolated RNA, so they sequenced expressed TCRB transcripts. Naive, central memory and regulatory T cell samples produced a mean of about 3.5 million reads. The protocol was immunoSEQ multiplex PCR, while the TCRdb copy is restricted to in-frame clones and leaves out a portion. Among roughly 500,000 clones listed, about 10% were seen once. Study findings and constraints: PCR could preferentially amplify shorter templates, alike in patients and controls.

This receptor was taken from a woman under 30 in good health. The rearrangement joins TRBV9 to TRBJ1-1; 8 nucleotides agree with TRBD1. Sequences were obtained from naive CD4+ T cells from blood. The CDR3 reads CASSAGTGNTEAFF. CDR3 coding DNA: TGTGCCAGCAGCGCCGGGACAGGGAACACTGAAGCTTTCTTT.